This T cell receptor (beta chain) is from a study of T cells expressing NK-cell markers. Per germline, CDR1 MDHEN and CDR2 SYDVKM. This CDR3 comprises 13 residues. UMIs were included in TCR beta cDNA generated by 5'RACE template switching. TCRdb re-called the 5' RACE reads and catalogs CDR3 proteins one per entry, DNA excluded. This table holds about 380,000 distinct CDR3 sequences. The sequencing input was blood T cells: a sorted CD56 or NKG2C T cell subset, CD4+ or CD8+ T cells, or bulk PBMC T cells (not recorded which). The rearrangement links TRBV28 to TRBJ1-3. The clonotype originates from a man aged 18-69 years in good health. The chain's CDR3 is CASSLGGLNTIYF.